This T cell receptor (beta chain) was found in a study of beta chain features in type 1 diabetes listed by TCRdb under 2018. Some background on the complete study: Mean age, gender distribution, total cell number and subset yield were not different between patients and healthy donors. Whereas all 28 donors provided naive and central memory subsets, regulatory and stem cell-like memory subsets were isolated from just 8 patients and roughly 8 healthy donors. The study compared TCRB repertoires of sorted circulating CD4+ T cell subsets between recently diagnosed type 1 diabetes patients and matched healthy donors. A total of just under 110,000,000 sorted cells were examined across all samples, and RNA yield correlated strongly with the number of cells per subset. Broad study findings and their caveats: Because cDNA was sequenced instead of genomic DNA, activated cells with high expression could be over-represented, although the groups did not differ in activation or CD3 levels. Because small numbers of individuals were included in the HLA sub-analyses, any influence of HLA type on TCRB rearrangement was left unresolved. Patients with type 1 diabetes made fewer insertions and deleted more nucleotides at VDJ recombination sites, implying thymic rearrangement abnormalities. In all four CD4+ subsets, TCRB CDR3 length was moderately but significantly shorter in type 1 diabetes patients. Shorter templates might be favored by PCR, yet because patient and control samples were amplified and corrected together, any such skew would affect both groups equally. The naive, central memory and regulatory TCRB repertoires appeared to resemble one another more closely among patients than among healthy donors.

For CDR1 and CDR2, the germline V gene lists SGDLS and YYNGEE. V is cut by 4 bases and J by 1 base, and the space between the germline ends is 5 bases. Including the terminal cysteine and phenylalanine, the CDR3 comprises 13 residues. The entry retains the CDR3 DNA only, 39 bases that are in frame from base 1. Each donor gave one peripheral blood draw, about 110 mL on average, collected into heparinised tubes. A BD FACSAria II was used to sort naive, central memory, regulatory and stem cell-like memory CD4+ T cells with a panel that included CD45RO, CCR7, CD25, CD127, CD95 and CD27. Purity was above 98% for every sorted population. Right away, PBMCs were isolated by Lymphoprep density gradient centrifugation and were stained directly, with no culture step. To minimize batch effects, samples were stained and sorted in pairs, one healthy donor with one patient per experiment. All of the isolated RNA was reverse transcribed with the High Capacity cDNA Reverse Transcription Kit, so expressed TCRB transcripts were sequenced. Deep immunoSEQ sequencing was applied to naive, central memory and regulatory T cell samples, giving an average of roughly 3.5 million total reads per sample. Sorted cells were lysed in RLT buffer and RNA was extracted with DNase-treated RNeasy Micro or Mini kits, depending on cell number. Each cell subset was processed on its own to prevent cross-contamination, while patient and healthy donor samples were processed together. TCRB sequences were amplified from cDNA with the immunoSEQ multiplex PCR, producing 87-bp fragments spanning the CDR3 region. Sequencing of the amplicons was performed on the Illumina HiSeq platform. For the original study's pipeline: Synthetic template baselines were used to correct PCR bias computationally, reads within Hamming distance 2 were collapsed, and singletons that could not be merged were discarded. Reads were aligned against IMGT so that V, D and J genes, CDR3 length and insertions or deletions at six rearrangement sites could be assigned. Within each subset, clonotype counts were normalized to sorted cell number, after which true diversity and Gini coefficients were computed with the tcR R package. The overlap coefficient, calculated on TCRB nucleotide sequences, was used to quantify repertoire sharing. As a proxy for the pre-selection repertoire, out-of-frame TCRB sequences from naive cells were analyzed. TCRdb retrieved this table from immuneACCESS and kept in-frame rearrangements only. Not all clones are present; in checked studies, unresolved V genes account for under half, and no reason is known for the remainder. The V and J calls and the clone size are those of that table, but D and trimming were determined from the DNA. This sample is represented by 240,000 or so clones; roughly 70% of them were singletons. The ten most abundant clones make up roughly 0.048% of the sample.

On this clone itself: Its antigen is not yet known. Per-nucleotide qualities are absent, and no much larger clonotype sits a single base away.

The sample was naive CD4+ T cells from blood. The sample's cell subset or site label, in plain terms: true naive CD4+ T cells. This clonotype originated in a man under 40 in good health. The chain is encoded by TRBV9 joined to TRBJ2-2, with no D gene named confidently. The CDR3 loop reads CASSIQNTGELFF. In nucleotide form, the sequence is TGTGCCAGCAGCATACAGAACACCGGGGAGCTGTTTTTT. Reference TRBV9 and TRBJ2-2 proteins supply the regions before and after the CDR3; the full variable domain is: DSGVTQTPKHLITATGQRVTLRCSPRSGDLSVYWYQQSLDQGLQFLIQYYNGEERAKGNILERFSAQQFPDLHSELNLSSLELGDSALYFCASSIQNTGELFFGEGSRLTVL.